The 25 T cell receptor beta chains given below trace back to one sample, sequenced in a study of identical twins. MiXCR was run by TCRdb on the 5' RACE reads, yielding one entry per CDR3 protein. The sample comprises 550,000 to 700,000 distinct CDR3 sequences, 21% of which are singletons, and roughly 4.3% rests with the top ten. The same sample was also studied in work on T cells expressing NK-cell markers.

Sequencing was performed on PBMCs. All receptors come from a woman younger than 35 in good health.

This chain uses TRBV5-5 with TRBJ2-3, with a weak D call TRBD2 (6 bases). The germline gives CDR1 SGHKS, CDR2 YYEKEE (reference sequence). This CDR3 region has 16 residues. Trimming pared 7 bases from V and 6 bases from J, leaving 24 bases between. The CDR3 DNA sequence: TGTGCCAGCGGCCCTCAGCGGGTGAGGGGCGGGGATACGCAGTATTTT. Translation gives CASGPQRVRGGDTQYF.

This clonotype was seen a handful of times. The chain links TRBV20-1 to TRBJ2-7; 12 nucleotides agree with TRBD1. This CDR3 region has 16 residues. V lost 1 base and J lost 7; bases outside the gene matches: 11. From germline, CDR1 is DFQATT and CDR2 SNEGSKA (reference sequence). The CDR3 protein is CSARATSGQGAKEQYF. The CDR3, as DNA: TGCAGTGCTAGAGCCACGTCGGGACAGGGGGCTAAGGAGCAGTACTTC.

A few counts support this clonotype. This chain links TRBV5-4 with TRBJ2-1; TRBD1 might be the D (5 bases). CDR3 length: 13 amino acids. Per germline, CDR1 SGHNT and CDR2 YYREEE (reference sequence). V was clipped by 5 bases and J by 4 bases, with 10 bases between them. This CDR3 is CASSRGEYNEQFF. CDR3 DNA sequence: TGTGCCAGCAGTAGGGGCGAATACAATGAGCAGTTCTTC.

The CDR3 sequence is CASSQDLDREAFF. Written as DNA, the CDR3 is TGCGCCAGCAGCCAAGATCTGGACAGGGAAGCTTTCTTT. The chain recombines TRBV4-3 with TRBJ1-1; the match to TRBD1 covers 7 bases. The CDR3 runs 13 residues. CDR1 and CDR2 from the germline V gene are LGHNA and YSLEER. The J segment lost 8 bases and the V segment lost 0 bases, leaving 3 bases of the junction unmatched.

This clonotype was observed a few times. The V gene is TRBV20-1, the J gene TRBJ2-3; TRBD1 matches 8 bases. The CDR3 extends over 14 amino acids. V shed 5 bases, J shed 6 bases, and the junction held 10 bases outside the gene matches. Germline V gene sequence: CDR1 DFQATT, CDR2 SNEGSKA (reference sequence). The CDR3 sequence is CSAVDRAPFDTQYF. As DNA, the CDR3 is TGCAGTGCTGTGGACAGGGCCCCGTTCGATACGCAGTATTTT.

The V gene is TRBV2, the J gene TRBJ2-7, with D unresolved. Germline values: CDR1 SNHLY, CDR2 FYNNEI. The CDR3 has 15 amino acids. V was trimmed by 6 bases and J by 2 bases, leaving 17 bases between them. The CDR3, as DNA: TGTGCCAGCAGATCAGCAGCCGGGTCAGCCTACGAGCAGTACTTC. This sequence encodes CASRSAAGSAYEQYF.

A note on this clonotype: A much larger clone differs from this one at a single base, so this may be a read error. The V and J genes are TRBV7-2 and TRBJ2-7; no clear D. The ends were cut back, 1 base at V and 2 bases at J, with 6 bases in the middle. CDR1 and CDR2 from the germline V gene are SGHTA and FQGNSA. The length of the CDR3 is 13 residues. The CDR3 reads CASSLVQTYEQYF. The CDR3 DNA sequence: TGTGCCAGCAGCTTAGTCCAGACCTACGAGCAGTACTTC.

This clonotype was seen a single time. The chain is built from TRBV5-8 and TRBJ2-3; D is tentatively TRBD1 or TRBD2 (5 bases each). Trimming took off 4 bases at V and 9 bases at J, with 18 bases between the two ends. Germline V gives CDR1 SGHTS, CDR2 YDEGEE. The CDR3 consists of 14 residues. The CDR3 nucleotides read TGTGCCAGCAGCCCCGAGAGGGGAAGGGACACGCAGTATTTT. Its translation is CASSPERGRDTQYF. Drawing the rest from reference TRBV5-8 and TRBJ2-3, the complete variable domain is EAGVTQSPTHLIKTRGQQATLRCSPISGHTSVYWYQQALGLGLQFLLWYDEGEERNRGNFPPRFSGRQFPNYSSELNVNALELEDSALYLCASSPERGRDTQYFGPGTRLTVL.

The rearrangement joins TRBV3-1 to TRBJ1-5; D is perhaps TRBD1 (5 bases). The V end lost 3 bases, the J end lost 6 bases, and 12 bases lay between the germline ends. Germline CDR1 is LGHDT and CDR2 is YNNKEL (reference sequence). This CDR3 is built from 14 residues. DNA of the CDR3: TGTGCCAGCAGCCACCAGGGTAGCGGTCAGCCCCAGCATTTT. Translating gives CASSHQGSGQPQHF. The complete variable domain, with remaining parts taken from reference TRBV3-1 and TRBJ1-5, reads DTAVSQTPKYLVTQMGNDKSIKCEQNLGHDTMYWYKQDSKKFLKIMFSYNNKELIINETVPNRFSPKSPDKAHLNLHINSLELGDSAVYFCASSHQGSGQPQHFGDGTRLSIL.

This clonotype was seen a handful of times. V usage is TRBV6-5 and J usage is TRBJ2-1; 9 positions match TRBD2. Losses at the gene ends were 2 bases for V and 7 bases for J; bases not matched to a gene: 3. Germline values: CDR1 MNHEY, CDR2 SVGAGI. The CDR3 has 14 amino acids. Here the CDR3 reads CASSYLLAGNEQFF. In DNA form, the CDR3 reads TGTGCCAGCAGTTACCTACTAGCGGGTAATGAGCAGTTCTTC.

This chain joins TRBV7-9 and TRBJ2-7; TRBD2 might be the D (5 bases). This CDR3 comprises 14 residues. V lost 2 bases and J 4 bases, leaving 12 bases between the germline ends. CDR1 and CDR2 (germline): SEHNR, FQNEAQ (reference sequence). Here the CDR3 DNA reads TGTGCCAGCAGCTTACTGGGAGAGAGTTACGAGCAGTACTTC. It encodes CASSLLGESYEQYF.

This clonotype came up a few times. The chain couples TRBV14 to TRBJ2-3; D remains unclear. V was trimmed by 1 base and J by 7 bases, leaving 3 bases between them. In germline, CDR1 is SGHDN, CDR2 FVKESK. The CDR3 runs to 11 residues. In DNA form, the CDR3 reads TGTGCCAGCAGCCAAGTCAATACGCAGTATTTT. It codes for CASSQVNTQYF.

The rearrangement uses TRBV2 and TRBJ1-1; D not resolved. V lost 10 bases and J lost 3, with 0 bases in between. This CDR3 is built from 8 residues. Germline CDR1 reads SNHLY; CDR2 reads FYNNEI. CDR3 nucleotide sequence: TGTGCCAACACTGAAGCTTTCTTT. As protein: CANTEAFF.

This clonotype turned up a few times. V is TRBV27 and J is TRBJ2-1; possible D gene TRBD2, 5 bases. The germline CDR1 and CDR2 sequences are MNHEY and SMNVEV (reference sequence). CDR3 size: 13 residues. V lost 6 bases to trimming and J lost 1 base, with 7 bases between them. Here the CDR3 reads CASRTSSYNEQFF. As DNA, the CDR3 is TGTGCCAGCAGAACTAGTTCCTACAATGAGCAGTTCTTC.

This clonotype was seen only a few times. J is TRBJ2-4 and V is TRBV12-3 or TRBV12-4, with D tentatively TRBD1 or TRBD2 (5 bases each). The V end was cut by 6 bases, the J end by 1 base, with 13 bases between. The CDR3 sequence is 15 residues long. CDR3 nucleotides: TGTGCCAGCAGCCGGGACGCGAGGGCCAAAAACATTCAGTACTTC. This translates into CASSRDARAKNIQYF.

This clonotype was detected only a few times. The V call is TRBV15, the J call TRBJ2-7; maybe TRBD1 (6 bases). The germline CDR1 and CDR2 sequences are LNHNV and YYDKDF (reference sequence). Trimming shortened V by 2 bases and J by 5 bases, and 16 bases separated the two germline ends. CDR3 length: 15 amino acids. The CDR3 nucleotides read TGTGCCACCAGCAGATCCGACAGGATTCCCCACGAGCAGTACTTC. This sequence encodes CATSRSDRIPHEQYF.

This chain links TRBV12-3 or TRBV12-4 with TRBJ1-2; no clear D. V was clipped by 3 bases and J by 3 bases, with 17 bases between them. This CDR3 comprises 16 residues. CDR3 in amino acids: CASSLLENSLDYGYTF. The CDR3 nucleotides read TGTGCCAGCAGTTTGTTAGAGAACAGCCTGGACTATGGCTACACCTTC.

This clonotype was counted at least ten times. The V gene is TRBV6-6, the J gene TRBJ2-1; 8 positions match TRBD2. The CDR3 runs to 13 residues. The germline gives CDR1 MNHNY, CDR2 SVGAGI (reference sequence). V lost 4 bases to trimming and J lost 10 bases; unmatched junction nucleotides: 6. CDR3: CASSSGTSNEQFF. The CDR3 DNA sequence: TGTGCCAGCAGTTCCGGGACTAGTAACGAGCAGTTCTTC.

This clonotype was counted a few times. The chain has TRBV19 and TRBJ2-7; 11 bases are shared with TRBD2. This CDR3 spans 15 amino acids. Germline assignment: CDR1 LNHDA and CDR2 SQIVND (reference sequence). J gave up 3 bases and V 10 bases, and 11 bases lay outside the gene matches. The CDR3: CATIGPGTSGYEQYF. The CDR3 DNA reads as TGTGCCACCATAGGGCCCGGGACTAGCGGCTACGAGCAGTACTTC.

This chain connects TRBV7-2 to TRBJ2-7; 8 nucleotides agree with TRBD1. Trimming removed 1 base from V and 3 bases from J; junction bases left unmatched: 5. Germline V gives CDR1 SGHTA, CDR2 FQGNSA. This CDR3 region has 15 residues. In DNA, the CDR3 is TGTGCCAGCAGCTTAGGGGGGACAGGCTTCTACGAGCAGTACTTC. Amino acids: CASSLGGTGFYEQYF.

This clonotype was detected only a few times. CDR3 DNA: TGCAGTGCTAGACTAGCGGCCCTCTACAATGAGCAGTTCTTC. Translation gives CSARLAALYNEQFF. This rearrangement joins TRBV20-1 to TRBJ2-1; TRBD2 agrees at 7 bases. The CDR3 contains 14 residues. Trimming cost V 2 bases and J 3 bases; bases outside gene matches: 4. Looked up from germline, CDR1 is DFQATT and CDR2 is SNEGSKA (reference sequence).

The J gene is TRBJ1-6, the V gene TRBV6-1, with 7 nucleotides matching TRBD1. With 6 bases clipped from V and 10 bases from J, the junction kept 9 bases outside the gene matches. This CDR3 contains 14 residues. In germline, CDR1 is MNHNS, CDR2 SASEGT. CDR3 in DNA: TGTGCCAGCAGAGGATCCGGGACAGCCTCACCCCTCCACTTT. Protein sequence: CASRGSGTASPLHF.

The rearrangement links TRBV9 to TRBJ2-1; no clear D gene. CDR1 and CDR2 from the germline V gene are SGDLS and YYNGEE. There are 13 residues in the CDR3. The ends were cut back, 0 bases at V and 6 bases at J, with 7 bases in the middle. CDR3 sequence (DNA): TGTGCCAGCAGCGTAGTGGCCGGCAATGAGCAGTTCTTC. This codes for CASSVVAGNEQFF.

The table lists this clonotype with many counts. The gene calls are TRBV10-2 and TRBJ2-7; D remains ambiguous. Trimming took off 3 bases at V and 0 bases at J, with 12 bases between the two ends. CDR1 is WSHSY, CDR2 SAAADI, per germline. This CDR3 contains 15 residues. The CDR3 here is CASSDRVSGSYEQYF. As DNA, the CDR3 is TGCGCCAGCAGTGACCGGGTATCGGGCTCCTACGAGCAGTACTTC.

This clonotype has a single count. The chain couples TRBV6-2 or TRBV6-3 to TRBJ2-1, with D unresolved. CDR3 length: 14 amino acids. Trimming removed 2 bases from V and 2 bases from J, with 7 bases in between. The germline V gene encodes CDR1 MNHEY and CDR2 SVGEGT. CDR3 residues: CASSYIDPYNEQFF. In nucleotides, the CDR3 is TGTGCCAGCAGTTACATTGATCCCTACAATGAGCAGTTCTTC.